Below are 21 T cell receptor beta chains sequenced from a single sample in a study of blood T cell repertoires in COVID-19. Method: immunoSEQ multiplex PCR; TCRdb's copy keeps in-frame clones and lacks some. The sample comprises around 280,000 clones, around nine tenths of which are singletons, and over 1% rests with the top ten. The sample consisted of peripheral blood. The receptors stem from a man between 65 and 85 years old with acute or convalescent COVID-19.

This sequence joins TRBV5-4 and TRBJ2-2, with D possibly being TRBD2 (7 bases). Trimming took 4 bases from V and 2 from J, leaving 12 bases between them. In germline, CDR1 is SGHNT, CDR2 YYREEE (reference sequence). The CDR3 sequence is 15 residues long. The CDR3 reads CASSPGGDNTGELFF. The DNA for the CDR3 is TGTGCCAGCAGCCCGGGGGGCGATAACACCGGGGAGCTGTTTTTT.

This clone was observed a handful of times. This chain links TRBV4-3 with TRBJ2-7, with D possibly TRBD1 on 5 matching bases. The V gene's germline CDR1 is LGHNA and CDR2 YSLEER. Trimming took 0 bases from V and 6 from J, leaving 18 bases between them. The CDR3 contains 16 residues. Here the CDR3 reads CASSQDRGIGGLEQYF. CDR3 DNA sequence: TGCGCCAGCAGCCAAGATAGGGGCATAGGTGGCCTCGAGCAGTACTTC.

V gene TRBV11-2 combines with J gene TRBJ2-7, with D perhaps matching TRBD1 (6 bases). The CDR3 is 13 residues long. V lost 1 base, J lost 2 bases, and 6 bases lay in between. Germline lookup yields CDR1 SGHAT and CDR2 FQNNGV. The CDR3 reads CASSLGGPYEQYF. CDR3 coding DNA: TGTGCCAGCAGCTTAGGGGGGCCCTACGAGCAGTACTTC.

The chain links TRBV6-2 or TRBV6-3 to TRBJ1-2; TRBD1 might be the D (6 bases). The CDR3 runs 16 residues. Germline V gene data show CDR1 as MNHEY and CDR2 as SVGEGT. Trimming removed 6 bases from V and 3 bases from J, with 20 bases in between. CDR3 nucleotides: TGTGCCAGCAGCATAGACGGGGGGCAAGCACACTATGGCTACACCTTC. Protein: CASSIDGGQAHYGYTF.

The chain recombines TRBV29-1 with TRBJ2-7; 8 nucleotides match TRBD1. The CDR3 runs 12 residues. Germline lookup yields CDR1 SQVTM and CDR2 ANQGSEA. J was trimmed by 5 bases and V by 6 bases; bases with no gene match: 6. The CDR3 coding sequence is TGCAGCGTCCGACAGGGGAGGAACGAGCAGTACTTC. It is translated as CSVRQGRNEQYF.

The CDR3 is CASSVTGTSDTDTQYF. CDR3 nucleotides: TGTGCCAGCAGCGTGACCGGGACTAGCGACACAGATACGCAGTATTTT. This chain connects TRBV9 to TRBJ2-3, with 10 nucleotides matching TRBD2. This CDR3 spans 16 amino acids. Looked up from germline, CDR1 is SGDLS and CDR2 is YYNGEE. After removal of 2 bases from V and 2 bases from J, the junction contained 5 bases not matched to a gene.

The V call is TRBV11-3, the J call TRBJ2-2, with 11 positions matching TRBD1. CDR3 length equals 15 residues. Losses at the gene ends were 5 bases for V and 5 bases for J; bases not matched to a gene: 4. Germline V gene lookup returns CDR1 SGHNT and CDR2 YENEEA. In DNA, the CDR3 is TGTGCCAGCAGCGAGGGACAGGGGGAGACCGGGGAGCTGTTTTTT. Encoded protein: CASSEGQGETGELFF.

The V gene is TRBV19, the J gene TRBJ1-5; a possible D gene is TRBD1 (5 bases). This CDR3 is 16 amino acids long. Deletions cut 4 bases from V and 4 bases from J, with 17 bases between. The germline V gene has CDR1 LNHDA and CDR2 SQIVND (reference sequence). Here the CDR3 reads CASSTVGGGANQPQHF. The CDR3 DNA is TGTGCCAGTAGTACCGTTGGCGGAGGGGCTAATCAGCCCCAGCATTTT.

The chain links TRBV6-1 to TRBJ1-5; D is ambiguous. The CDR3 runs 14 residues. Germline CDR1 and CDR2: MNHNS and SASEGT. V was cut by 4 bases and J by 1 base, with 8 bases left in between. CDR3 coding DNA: TGTGCCAGCAGTGTCATAGCAAGCAATCAGCCCCAGCATTTT. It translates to CASSVIASNQPQHF.

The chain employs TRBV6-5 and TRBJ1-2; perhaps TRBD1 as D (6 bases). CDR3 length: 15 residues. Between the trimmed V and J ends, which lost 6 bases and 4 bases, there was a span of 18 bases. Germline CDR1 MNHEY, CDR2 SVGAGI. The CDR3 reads CASRTGRGGGYGYTF. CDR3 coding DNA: TGTGCCAGCAGGACTGGCAGGGGCGGGGGCTATGGCTACACCTTC.

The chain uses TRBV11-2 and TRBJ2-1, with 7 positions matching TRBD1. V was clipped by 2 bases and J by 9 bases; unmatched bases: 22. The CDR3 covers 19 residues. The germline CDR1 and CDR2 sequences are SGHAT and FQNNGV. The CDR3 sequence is CASSLPSGGSSQLVVEQFF. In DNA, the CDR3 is TGTGCCAGCAGCTTACCTTCAGGGGGTTCGAGCCAACTCGTAGTTGAGCAGTTCTTC. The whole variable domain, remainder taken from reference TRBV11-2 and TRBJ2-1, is EAGVAQSPRYKIIEKRQSVAFWCNPISGHATLYWYQQILGQGPKLLIQFQNNGVVDDSQLPKDRFSAERLKGVDSTLKIQPAKLEDSAVYLCASSLPSGGSSQLVVEQFFGPGTRLTVL.

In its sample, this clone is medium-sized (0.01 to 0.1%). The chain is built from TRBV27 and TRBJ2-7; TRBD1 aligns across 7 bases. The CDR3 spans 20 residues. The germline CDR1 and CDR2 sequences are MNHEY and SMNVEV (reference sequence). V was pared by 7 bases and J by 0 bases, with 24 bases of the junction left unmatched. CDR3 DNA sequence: TGTGCCAGCATAGGCCCATGTCCGAGCTTAGGGGGCAGGAGCTCCTACGAGCAGTACTTC. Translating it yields CASIGPCPSLGGRSSYEQYF.

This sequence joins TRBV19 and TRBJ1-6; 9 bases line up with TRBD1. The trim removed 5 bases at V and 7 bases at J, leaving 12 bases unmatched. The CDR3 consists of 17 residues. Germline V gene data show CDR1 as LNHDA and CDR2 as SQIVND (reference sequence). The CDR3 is CASSLRPGTGYNSPLHF. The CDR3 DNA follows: TGTGCCAGTAGTCTTCGTCCCGGGACAGGGTACAATTCACCCCTCCACTTT.

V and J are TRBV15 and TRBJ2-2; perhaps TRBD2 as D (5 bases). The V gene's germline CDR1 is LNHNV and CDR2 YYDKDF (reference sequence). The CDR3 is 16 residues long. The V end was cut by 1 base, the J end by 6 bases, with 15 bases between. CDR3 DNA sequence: TGTGCCACCAGCAGAGGGAAGGGTAGCGCGGCCGGGGAGCTGTTTTTT. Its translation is CATSRGKGSAAGELFF.

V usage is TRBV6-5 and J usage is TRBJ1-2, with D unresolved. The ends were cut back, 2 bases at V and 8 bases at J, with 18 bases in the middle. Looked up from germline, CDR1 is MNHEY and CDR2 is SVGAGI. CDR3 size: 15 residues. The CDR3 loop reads CASSYRPLGSRGYTF. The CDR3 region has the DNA TGTGCCAGCAGTTACCGCCCACTGGGGAGCCGGGGCTACACCTTC.

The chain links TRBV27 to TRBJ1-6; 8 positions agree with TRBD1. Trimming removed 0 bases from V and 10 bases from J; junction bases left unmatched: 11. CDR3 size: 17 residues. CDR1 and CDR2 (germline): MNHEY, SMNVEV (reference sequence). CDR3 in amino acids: CASSLSYGGTGRSPLHF. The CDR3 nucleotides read TGTGCCAGCAGTTTATCGTACGGGGGGACAGGTAGATCACCCCTCCACTTT.

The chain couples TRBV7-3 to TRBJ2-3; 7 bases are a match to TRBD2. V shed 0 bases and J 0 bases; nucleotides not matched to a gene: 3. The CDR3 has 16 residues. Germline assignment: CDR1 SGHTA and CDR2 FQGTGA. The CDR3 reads CASSLTSSGSTDTQYF. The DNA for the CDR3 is TGTGCCAGCAGCTTAACGTCTAGCGGTAGCACAGATACGCAGTATTTT.

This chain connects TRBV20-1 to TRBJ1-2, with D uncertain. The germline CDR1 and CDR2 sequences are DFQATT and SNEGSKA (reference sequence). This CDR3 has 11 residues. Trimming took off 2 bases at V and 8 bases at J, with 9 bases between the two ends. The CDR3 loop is CSARLERGYTF. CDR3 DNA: TGCAGTGCTAGATTGGAGAGGGGCTACACCTTC.

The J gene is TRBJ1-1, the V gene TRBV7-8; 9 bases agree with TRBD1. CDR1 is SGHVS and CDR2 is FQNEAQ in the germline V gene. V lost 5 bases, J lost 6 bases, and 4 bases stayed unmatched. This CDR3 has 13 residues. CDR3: CASSPRQGAEAFF. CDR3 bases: TGTGCCAGCAGCCCACGACAGGGGGCTGAAGCTTTCTTT.

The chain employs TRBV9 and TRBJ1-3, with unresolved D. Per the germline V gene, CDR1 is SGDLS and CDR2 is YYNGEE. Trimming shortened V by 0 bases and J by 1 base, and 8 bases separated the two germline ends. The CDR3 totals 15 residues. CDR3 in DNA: TGTGCCAGCAGCGTAGATCCGGGTTCTGGAAACACCATATATTTT. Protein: CASSVDPGSGNTIYF.

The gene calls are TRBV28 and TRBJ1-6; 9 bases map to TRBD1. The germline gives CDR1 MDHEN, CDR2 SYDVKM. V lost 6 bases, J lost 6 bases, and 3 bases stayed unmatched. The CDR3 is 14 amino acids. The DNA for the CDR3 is TGTGCCAGCAGAGGGACAGGGCTTAATTCACCCCTCCACTTT. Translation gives CASRGTGLNSPLHF.